This T cell receptor beta chain was observed in a study of Graves' ophthalmopathy and Graves' hyperthyroidism. Study-level findings and limits: Blood also carried most expanded thyroid clonotypes exceeding 0.001 frequency. Using a 13-signature model, the authors split ophthalmopathy from stable hyperthyroidism, with about 88% sensitivity and 81.08% specificity.

Scientists amplified the TCR beta CDR3 regions from RNA transcripts. Scientists carried out first-round RT-PCR using HTBI primers and then a second-round multiplex PCR. TCRdb re-called the multiplex PCR reads with MiXCR, one entry per CDR3 protein. Of under 800,000 distinct CDR3 sequences listed, 22% are singletons. Other autoimmune diseases, uncontrolled infections, pregnancy and lactation each led to patient exclusion. Someone took the PBMCs out of approximately 10 ml of fresh peripheral blood. V was pared by 3 bases and J by 6 bases, with 5 bases of the junction left unmatched. Germline lookup yields CDR1 SGHTA and CDR2 FQGNSA. The CDR3 sequence is 14 residues long. This clonotype came up many times. Its antigen remains unidentified.

Source material: peripheral blood. This receptor was identified in a woman aged 18-35 years with stable Graves' hyperthyroidism. Some clones in this sample may be carry-over from other donors' samples. The gene calls are TRBV7-2 and TRBJ1-1; 9 nucleotides line up with TRBD1. DNA for the CDR3: TGTGCCAGCAGCTTTCGGGACAGGGACCCTGAAGCTTTCTTT. Translation gives CASSFRDRDPEAFF.